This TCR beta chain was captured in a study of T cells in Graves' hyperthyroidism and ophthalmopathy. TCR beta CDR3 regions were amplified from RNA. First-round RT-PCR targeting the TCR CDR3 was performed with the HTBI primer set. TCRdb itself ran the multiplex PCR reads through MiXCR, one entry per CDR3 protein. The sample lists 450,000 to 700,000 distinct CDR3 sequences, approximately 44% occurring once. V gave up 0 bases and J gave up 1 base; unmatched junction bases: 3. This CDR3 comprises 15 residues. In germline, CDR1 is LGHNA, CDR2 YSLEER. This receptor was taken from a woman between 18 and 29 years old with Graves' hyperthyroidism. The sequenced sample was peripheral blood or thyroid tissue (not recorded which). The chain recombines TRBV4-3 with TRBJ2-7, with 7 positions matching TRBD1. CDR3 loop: CASSQDPGQSYEQYF. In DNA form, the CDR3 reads TGCGCCAGCAGCCAAGATCCGGGACAGTCCTACGAGCAGTACTTC.